This passage covers 20 T cell receptor beta chains from one sample sequenced in a study of shared clonotypes between healthy human individuals. Here immunoSEQ multiplex PCR was the method, and the copy in TCRdb shows in-frame clones only, minus some. The sample lists roughly 2.6 million clones, more than 90% occurring once. The sequenced sample was naive CD4+ T cells sorted from blood. Subset defined: CD45RA+ positively selected. Receptors originate from a man aged 18 to 29 in good health.

The chain recombines TRBV18 with TRBJ2-7, with 7 bases aligning to TRBD2. The V and J ends lost 2 bases and 3 bases, in that order; junction bases with no gene match: 1. The CDR3 loop spans 13 amino acids. Germline CDR1 reads KGHSH; CDR2 reads LQKENI. CDR3 sequence: CASSPSGNYEQYF. In nucleotides, the CDR3 is TGTGCCAGCTCACCAAGCGGGAACTACGAGCAGTACTTC.

The chain uses TRBV18 and TRBJ2-7, with 9 bases that match TRBD1. The CDR3 extends over 16 amino acids. CDR1 KGHSH and CDR2 LQKENI come from the germline V gene. V was clipped by 2 bases and J by 6 bases; unmatched bases: 11. The CDR3 here is CASSPGVQGAHGEQYF. As DNA, the CDR3 is TGTGCCAGCTCACCAGGGGTACAGGGGGCCCACGGCGAGCAGTACTTC.

V and J are TRBV10-3 and TRBJ1-3; D gene unclear. Trimming took 8 bases from V and 0 from J, leaving 11 bases between them. The CDR3 totals 14 residues. CDR1 ENHRY and CDR2 SYGVKD come from the germline V gene. As DNA, the CDR3 is TGTGCCATCGGAAAGCAGAGCTCTGGAAACACCATATATTTT. Protein product: CAIGKQSSGNTIYF.

The chain has TRBV7-3 and TRBJ2-3; 9 positions match TRBD2. Germline lookup yields CDR1 SGHTA and CDR2 FQGTGA. The CDR3 loop spans 15 amino acids. With 5 bases clipped from V and 2 bases from J, the junction kept 5 bases outside the gene matches. As DNA, the CDR3 is TGTGCCAGCAGCGAACGCGGGGGGGTCACAGATACGCAGTATTTT. Its translation: CASSERGGVTDTQYF.

The rearrangement uses TRBV2 and TRBJ2-1; TRBD2 is a possible D gene (6 bases). The V gene's germline CDR1 is SNHLY and CDR2 FYNNEI. Trimming shortened V by 11 bases and J by 6 bases, and 20 bases separated the two germline ends. CDR3 length equals 14 residues. CDR3 DNA: TGTGCCGGTCAAGACGGGAGAGCCGGCAATGAGCAGTTCTTC. Its translation is CAGQDGRAGNEQFF. The complete variable domain, with remaining parts taken from reference TRBV2 and TRBJ2-1, reads EPEVTQTPSHQVTQMGQEVILRCVPISNHLYFYWYRQILGQKVEFLVSFYNNEISEKSEIFDDQFSVERPDGSNFTLKIRSTKLEDSAMYFCAGQDGRAGNEQFFGPGTRLTVL.

CDR3 in DNA: TGTGCCAGCTCACCGTTACTGGGAAACACCATATATTTT. Translation gives CASSPLLGNTIYF. The rearrangement links TRBV18 to TRBJ1-3; D is unclear. V was pared by 3 bases and J by 4 bases, with 7 bases between. This CDR3 spans 13 amino acids. CDR1 KGHSH and CDR2 LQKENI come from the germline V gene.

The V call is TRBV10-3, the J call TRBJ1-5; D is undetermined. The CDR3 contains 15 residues. V was shortened by 3 bases and J by 3 bases, with 12 bases between the two germline ends. CDR1 and CDR2 from the germline V gene are ENHRY and SYGVKD. CDR3 protein: CAISDSGQVNQPQHF. As DNA, the CDR3 is TGTGCCATCAGTGATTCTGGGCAGGTCAATCAGCCCCAGCATTTT.

J is TRBJ2-7 and V is TRBV11-2; possible D gene TRBD2, 5 bases. The germline V gene encodes CDR1 SGHAT and CDR2 FQNNGV. The CDR3 length is 14 residues. Trimming shortened V by 5 bases and J by 6 bases, and 17 bases separated the two germline ends. CDR3 sequence (DNA): TGTGCCAGCAGCCGGCTGGACTTTCCCCGCGAGCAGTACTTC. It translates to CASSRLDFPREQYF.

The sample holds a few counts of this clone. The chain has TRBV20-1 and TRBJ1-4; D not certain. The CDR3 has 10 amino acids. Per the germline V gene, CDR1 is DFQATT and CDR2 is SNEGSKA (reference sequence). With 7 bases removed from V and 5 bases from J, the gap between germline ends came to 5 bases. The CDR3 reads CSVGNEKLFF. The CDR3 DNA reads as TGCAGTGTCGGAAATGAAAAACTGTTTTTT.

This clone has just a few counts. The chain is built from TRBV7-6 and TRBJ1-1; no clear D. V lost 0 bases, J lost 4 bases, and 6 bases lay in between. Germline V lookup: CDR1 SGHVS, CDR2 FNYEAQ. CDR3 length equals 13 residues. The CDR3 here is CASSLADRTEAFF. Here the CDR3 DNA reads TGTGCCAGCAGCTTAGCGGACCGCACTGAAGCTTTCTTT.

The chain couples TRBV30 to TRBJ1-2, with D maybe TRBD1 (5 bases). The CDR3 extends over 12 amino acids. Germline V gene lookup returns CDR1 GTSNPN and CDR2 SVGIG (reference sequence). The ends were cut back, 1 base at V and 8 bases at J, with 11 bases in the middle. The CDR3 sequence: CAWSDAGAGYTF. In nucleotides, the CDR3 is TGTGCCTGGAGTGACGCCGGGGCCGGCTACACCTTC. Full variable domain (outside the CDR3, taken from reference TRBV30 and TRBJ1-2): SQTIHQWPATLVQPVGSPLSLECTVEGTSNPNLYWYRQAAGRGLQLLFYSVGIGQISSEVPQNLSASRPQDRQFILSSKKLLLSDSGFYLCAWSDAGAGYTFGSGTRLTVV.

The rearrangement joins TRBV5-1 to TRBJ2-6; a weak D match, TRBD1 (5 bases). With 2 bases removed from V and 0 bases from J, the gap between germline ends came to 12 bases. This CDR3 comprises 17 residues. Looked up from germline, CDR1 is SGHRS and CDR2 is YFSETQ. The DNA of the CDR3 is TGCGCCAGCAGCTTAGGGGCCGAAAGCTCTGGGGCCAACGTCCTGACTTTC. Translation gives CASSLGAESSGANVLTF.

As for this clone: Other nucleotide sequences in the sample specify the same CDR3. V usage is TRBV4-3 and J usage is TRBJ2-7; D perhaps matches TRBD1 (6 bases). The germline CDR1 and CDR2 sequences are LGHNA and YSLEER. The CDR3 totals 14 residues. V gave up 0 bases and J gave up 0 bases, with 6 bases separating them. In nucleotides, the CDR3 is TGCGCCAGCAGCCAAGAACAGGGCTCCTACGAGCAGTACTTC. Translating gives CASSQEQGSYEQYF.

V usage is TRBV6-5 and J usage is TRBJ1-2, with 7 bases identical to TRBD1. The V gene's germline CDR1 is MNHEY and CDR2 SVGAGI. The trim removed 6 bases at V and 7 bases at J, leaving 8 bases unmatched. The CDR3 covers 13 residues. The CDR3 DNA follows: TGTGCCAGCAGATTAGGGGACAGTGGTGGCTACACCTTC. Translating gives CASRLGDSGGYTF.

V gene TRBV7-9 combines with J gene TRBJ2-4, with 12 bases lining up with TRBD2. V dropped 5 bases and J dropped 4; count of bases not matched to a gene: 6. CDR3 length equals 16 residues. The germline V gene encodes CDR1 SEHNR and CDR2 FQNEAQ (reference sequence). The CDR3 DNA sequence: TGTGCCAGCAGCCCTATCGGACTAGCGGGAAAAAACATTCAGTACTTC. Protein sequence: CASSPIGLAGKNIQYF.

V gene TRBV7-2 combines with J gene TRBJ2-3, with D possibly TRBD2 on 5 matching bases. Trimming removed 5 bases at V and 3 bases at J, with 15 bases between. CDR1 is SGHTA, CDR2 FQGNSA, per germline. The CDR3 runs 15 residues. DNA of the CDR3: TGTGCCAGCAGCCCTAACCCGGCGGGTACAGATACGCAGTATTTT. Translating gives CASSPNPAGTDTQYF.

This CDR3 reads CASRQGQGVHEQYF. DNA for the CDR3: TGTGCCAGCAGGCAAGGACAGGGTGTACACGAGCAGTACTTC. The chain combines TRBV6-6 with TRBJ2-7; TRBD1 aligns across 8 bases. The CDR3 totals 14 residues. V dropped 6 bases and J dropped 5; count of bases not matched to a gene: 9. The germline V gene encodes CDR1 MNHNY and CDR2 SVGAGI (reference sequence).

The rearrangement uses TRBV5-6 and TRBJ1-5; D gene unclear. The CDR3 extends over 15 amino acids. The V end lost 2 bases, the J end lost 0 bases, and 9 bases lay between the germline ends. Germline loops: CDR1 SGHDT, CDR2 YYEEEE. CDR3 DNA: TGTGCCAGCAGCTTCTTTCGTAATAGCAATCAGCCCCAGCATTTT. Translation: CASSFFRNSNQPQHF.

This chain links TRBV5-6 with TRBJ2-7; D call uncertain. CDR3 size: 14 residues. Between the trimmed V and J ends, which lost 7 bases and 0 bases, there was a span of 14 bases. In germline, CDR1 is SGHDT, CDR2 YYEEEE. The CDR3 DNA is TGTGCCAGCCATCCTACCCCAATCTCCTACGAGCAGTACTTC. Its translation: CASHPTPISYEQYF.

The V call is TRBV5-4, the J call TRBJ2-7; D is tentatively TRBD1 or TRBD2 (5 bases each). This CDR3 has 14 residues. V lost 2 bases and J lost 2, with 11 bases in between. The germline V gene has CDR1 SGHNT and CDR2 YYREEE (reference sequence). The CDR3 sequence: CASSFLGDPYEQYF. For the CDR3, the DNA is TGTGCCAGCAGCTTTCTGGGGGATCCCTACGAGCAGTACTTC.